This TCR beta chain is from a study of response to subunit inactivated influenza vaccine. TCRdb reanalysed the RT-PCR reads using MiXCR and keeps one entry per CDR3 protein. The table records approximately 730,000 distinct CDR3 sequences, more than 11% of them present only once. Study results and caveats: Only a handful of new T cells, the authors suggested, are recruited with each seasonal influenza vaccination.

This CDR3 contains 14 residues. V gave up 2 bases and J gave up 5 bases, with 12 bases separating them. This clonotype was counted a few times. Antigen: not known. The chain carries TRBV12-3 or TRBV12-4 and TRBJ2-5; D tentatively fits TRBD1 or TRBD2 (6 bases each). The TCR comes from a man aged 45-60 years who received an inactivated influenza vaccine. The starting material was PBMCs from blood, obtained about 14 days before vaccination. This chain's CDR3 is CASSLWGAEETQYF. The CDR3 DNA sequence: TGTGCCAGCAGTTTATGGGGGGCTGAGGAGACCCAGTACTTC.